A selection of T cell receptor beta chains follows, all from one sample in a study of regulatory T cells in long-lasting Graves disease. TCRdb processed the multiplex PCR reads anew with MiXCR; each CDR3 protein has one entry. Of about 540,000 distinct CDR3 sequences listed, 13% are singletons. The same sample was also studied in work on T cells in Graves' hyperthyroidism and ophthalmopathy.

The sample consisted of peripheral blood mononuclear cells (PBMCs), taken at new diagnosis, from a patient treated with antithyroid drugs. These receptor sequences come from a man younger than 40 with Graves disease. The CDR3 runs from the conserved cysteine through the conserved F or W. D genes are given only for firm matches. Size is omitted from some rows. Given values are once, few, many or a class for expanded clones.

v_call	j_call	clone_size	d_call	cdr3_nt	cdr3_aa
TRBV10-3	TRBJ2-1	many	TRBD2	TGTGCCATCAGTGTAGGGACTAGCGGGAACCTCCGGAAGGATGAGCAGTTCTTC	CAISVGTSGNLRKDEQFF
TRBV6-1	TRBJ2-6	few	NA	TGTGCCAGCAGTCGTAAAGGGGGGACAGCTGGGGCCAACGTCCTGACTTTC	CASSRKGGTAGANVLTF
TRBV6-5	TRBJ1-1	many	NA	TGTGCCAGCAGTTACTCGGAGGGCGAAGCTTTCTTT	CASSYSEGEAFF
TRBV2	TRBJ1-6	many	TRBD1	TGTGCCAGCAGTGCATGGCAGGGGGTCTATAATTCACCCCTCCACTTT	CASSAWQGVYNSPLHF
TRBV11-2	TRBJ2-1	many	TRBD2	TGTGCCAGCAGCTTAGATCTAGCGGGTACCTACAATGAGCAGTTCTTC	CASSLDLAGTYNEQFF
TRBV5-1	TRBJ2-1	many	TRBD1	TGCGCCAGCAGCTCCGACAGGGGGATAGGAGGTGAGCAGTTCTTC	CASSSDRGIGGEQFF
TRBV20-1	TRBJ2-5	many	NA	TGCAGTGCTAGTGGTCACCGGGAGACCCAGTACTTC	CSASGHRETQYF
TRBV2	TRBJ1-2	many	NA	TGCGCCAGCAGTGAAGGCAGCTATGGCTACACCTTC	CASSEGSYGYTF
TRBV19	TRBJ1-5	few	TRBD1	TGTGCCAGCGCTCGCGGACAGGGAGGGAAGAGCAATCAGCCCCAGCATTTT	CASARGQGGKSNQPQHF
TRBV29-1	TRBJ2-7	NA	NA	TGCAGCGTTGAAAGATCGGCTTCCTACGAGCAGTACTTC	CSVERSASYEQYF
TRBV9	TRBJ2-1	NA	TRBD2	TGTGCCAGCAGCTTGAGACTGCAACCTAGCGGGAAACGATACAATGAGCAGTTCTTC	CASSLRLQPSGKRYNEQFF
TRBV19	TRBJ2-1	NA	NA	TGTGCCAGTAGTCCTAGCAGGTCCTACAATGAGCAGTTCTTC	CASSPSRSYNEQFF
TRBV10-3	TRBJ2-7	NA	TRBD2	TGTGCCATCAGTGAGTCAGGGACTAGTCACTACGAGCAGTACTTC	CAISESGTSHYEQYF
TRBV7-8	TRBJ1-2	many	NA	TGTGCCAGCAGCTTACTAGGGACATGGGGCTATGGCTACACCTTC	CASSLLGTWGYGYTF
TRBV12-3/TRBV12-4	TRBJ2-5	many	TRBD2	TGTGCCAGCAGTCGCCCCGGGACTAGCGGCCAAGAGACCCAGTACTTC	CASSRPGTSGQETQYF
TRBV2	TRBJ2-1	many	NA	TGTGCCAGCAGTGGTAATGAGCAGTTCTTC	CASSGNEQFF
TRBV20-1	TRBJ2-3	few	TRBD1	TGCAGTGCCACCCTGACAGGGGGCGGGACAGATACGCAGTATTTT	CSATLTGGGTDTQYF
TRBV20-1	TRBJ2-3	many	NA	TGCAGTGCTAGTTGGGGAGCAGGGACAGATACGCAGTATTTT	CSASWGAGTDTQYF
TRBV20-1	TRBJ1-4	many	NA	TGCAGTGCCGCTCCAGGGTTAGGGGAAAAACTGTTTTTT	CSAAPGLGEKLFF
TRBV29-1	TRBJ1-1	few	NA	TGCAGCTGGGGCAGGGCAAGGAACACTGAAGCTTTCTTT	CSWGRARNTEAFF
TRBV9	TRBJ1-2	NA	NA	TGTGCCAGCAGCGTAGCGGGCAGTGACTATGGCTACACCTTC	CASSVAGSDYGYTF
TRBV19	TRBJ2-7	few	TRBD2	TGTGCCAGTAAGCAGCGGGACTCCTACGAGCAGTACTTC	CASKQRDSYEQYF
TRBV5-1	TRBJ2-7	many	NA	TGCGCCAGCAGCTTTATCGGGGCCTACGAGCAGTACTTC	CASSFIGAYEQYF
TRBV14	TRBJ2-1	NA	TRBD2	TGTGCCAGCAGCCACCTGGGGGTAGCGGGAGGGCCGGTCTACAATGAGCAGTTCTTC	CASSHLGVAGGPVYNEQFF
TRBV24-1	TRBJ1-5	NA	NA	TGTGCCACCAGTGTAGGTCAGAGCAATCAGCCCCAGCATTTT	CATSVGQSNQPQHF
TRBV2	TRBJ2-1	many	TRBD2	TGTGCCAGCAGCGCCCGGGACTACCTCAATGAGCAGTTCTTC	CASSARDYLNEQFF
TRBV28	TRBJ2-7	many	NA	TGTGCCAGCAGTTCCCCCGGGGGCTCCCTAGAGCAGTACTTC	CASSSPGGSLEQYF
TRBV6-1	TRBJ2-3	many	NA	TGTGCCAGCAGTGATGAGGGAAGGGCTGCAGATACGCAGTATTTT	CASSDEGRAADTQYF
TRBV5-1	TRBJ2-5	many	NA	TGCGCCAGCAGCCACCCTGGAAGGGGAGAGACCCAGTACTTC	CASSHPGRGETQYF
TRBV12-3/TRBV12-4	TRBJ2-3	many	TRBD2	TGTGCCAGCAGCTCGAGGAGCGGGAGAGATACGCAGTATTTT	CASSSRSGRDTQYF
TRBV10-3	TRBJ2-7	many	NA	TGTGCCATCAGTGGAGGGGCCCCCTTGCCCTCCTACGAGCAGTACTTC	CAISGGAPLPSYEQYF
TRBV20-1	TRBJ2-1	many	NA	TGCAGTGCTTCTAGCGTCGAGCAGTTCTTC	CSASSVEQFF
TRBV7-2	TRBJ2-7	many	NA	TGTGCCAGCAGCTCTGTACGCGAGCAGTACTTC	CASSSVREQYF
TRBV20-1	TRBJ2-7	few	NA	TGCAGTGCTAGAGAGGTGGTGGTTGGCAGGGGCTACGAGCAGTACTTC	CSAREVVVGRGYEQYF
TRBV28	TRBJ2-5	many	NA	TGTGCCAGCAGTTCCCCGGGGGAAAGAGCGCAAGAGACCCAGTACTTC	CASSSPGERAQETQYF
TRBV7-2	TRBJ2-3	many	NA	TGTGCCAGCAGCTTAGCCAATTTCCCGAGAGATACGCAGTATTTT	CASSLANFPRDTQYF
TRBV12-3/TRBV12-4	TRBJ2-7	many	NA	TGTGCCAGCAGCCCGGACTCTTCCTACGAGCAGTACTTC	CASSPDSSYEQYF
TRBV29-1	TRBJ2-3	many	NA	TGCAGCGTTGAAGGGGTGGAGGGACGGGCCACAGATACGCAGTATTTT	CSVEGVEGRATDTQYF
TRBV5-1	TRBJ2-1	many	NA	TGCGCCAGCAGCTTGGTTCTGTCGGAAAATGAGCAGTTCTTC	CASSLVLSENEQFF
TRBV12-3/TRBV12-4	TRBJ2-5	few	TRBD2	TGTGCCAGCAGTATAGCGGGAGTACAAGAGACCCAGTACTTC	CASSIAGVQETQYF
TRBV7-9	TRBJ2-5	few	NA	TGTGCCAGCAGCTTATCGATGCCCTACACTACCCAGTACTTC	CASSLSMPYTTQYF
TRBV6-1	TRBJ2-7	few	NA	TGTGCCAGCAGTACGAGGACAACCTACGAGCAGTACTTC	CASSTRTTYEQYF
TRBV29-1	TRBJ2-5	many	NA	TGCAGCGCTAAGAGTGTTAGTGCCTTGGAGACCCAGTACTTC	CSAKSVSALETQYF
TRBV10-2	TRBJ2-3	many	NA	TGCGCCAGCAGTGAGAGCCTAGCCGGGGATACGCAGTATTTT	CASSESLAGDTQYF
TRBV7-8	TRBJ2-7	many	TRBD2	TGTGCCAGCAGCCTCCGCGGGACTAGCGGTCTCTACGAGCAGTACTTC	CASSLRGTSGLYEQYF
TRBV9	TRBJ1-1	NA	NA	TGTGCCAGCAGCCCCTCTACGGGGGTGGCTGAAGCTTTCTTT	CASSPSTGVAEAFF
TRBV12-3/TRBV12-4	TRBJ2-1	once	TRBD1	TGTGCCAGCAGCGGGACAGGGGGGGCCAATGAGCAGTTCTTC	CASSGTGGANEQFF
TRBV20-1	TRBJ1-5	many	NA	TGCAGTGCTAGAGAGGTGGGTAAAGGCAATCAGCCCCAGCATTTT	CSAREVGKGNQPQHF
TRBV20-1	TRBJ1-1	many	NA	TGCAGTGCTAGACCCTGGACAGCGGGGAACACTGAAGCTTTCTTT	CSARPWTAGNTEAFF
TRBV7-9	TRBJ2-1	NA	TRBD2	TGTGCCAGCAGCCTTCAGAGGGGAGCATTGCTAGCGGGAGGGTACAATGAGCAGTTCTTC	CASSLQRGALLAGGYNEQFF
TRBV18	TRBJ2-2	few	TRBD2	TGTGCCAGCTCACCACCCGGACTAGCGTCCGGGGAGCTGTTTTTT	CASSPPGLASGELFF
TRBV19	TRBJ2-1	once	NA	TGTGCCAGTAGCCATCGGAGCTTCCCTAACAATGAGCAGTTCTTC	CASSHRSFPNNEQFF
TRBV3-1	TRBJ2-5	many	NA	TGTGCCAGCAGCCCGACTAGTATGCAAGAGACCCAGTACTTC	CASSPTSMQETQYF
TRBV12-3/TRBV12-4	TRBJ2-3	many	NA	TGTGCCAGCAGTCCCAACGTAGGACTCTACGAAGATACGCAGTATTTT	CASSPNVGLYEDTQYF
TRBV6-2/TRBV6-3	TRBJ2-1	few	TRBD2	TGTGCCAGCAGGGGTAGCGGGAGATACAATGAGCAGTTCTTC	CASRGSGRYNEQFF